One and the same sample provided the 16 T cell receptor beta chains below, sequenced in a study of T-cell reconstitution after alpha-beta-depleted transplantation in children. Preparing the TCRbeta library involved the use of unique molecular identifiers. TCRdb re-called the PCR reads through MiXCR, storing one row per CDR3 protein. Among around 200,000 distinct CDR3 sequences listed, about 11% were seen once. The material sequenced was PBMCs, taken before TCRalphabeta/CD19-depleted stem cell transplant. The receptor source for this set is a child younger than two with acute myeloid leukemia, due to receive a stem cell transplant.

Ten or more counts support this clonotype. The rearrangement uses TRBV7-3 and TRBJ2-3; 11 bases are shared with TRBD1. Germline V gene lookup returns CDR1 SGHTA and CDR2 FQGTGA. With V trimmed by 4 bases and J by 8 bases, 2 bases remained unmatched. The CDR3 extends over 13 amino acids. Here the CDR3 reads CASSSGQGVTQYF. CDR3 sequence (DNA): TGTGCCAGCAGCTCGGGACAGGGGGTTACGCAGTATTTT.

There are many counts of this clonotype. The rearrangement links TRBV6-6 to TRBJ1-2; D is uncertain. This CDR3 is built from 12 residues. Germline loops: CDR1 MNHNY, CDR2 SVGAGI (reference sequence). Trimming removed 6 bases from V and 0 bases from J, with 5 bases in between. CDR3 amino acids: CASRQSNYGYTF. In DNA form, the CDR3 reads TGTGCCAGCAGACAGTCTAACTATGGCTACACCTTC.

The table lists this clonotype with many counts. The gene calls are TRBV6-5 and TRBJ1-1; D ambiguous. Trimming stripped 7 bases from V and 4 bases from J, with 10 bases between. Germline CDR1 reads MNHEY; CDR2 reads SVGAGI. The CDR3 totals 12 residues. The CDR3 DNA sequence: TGTGCCAGCACCGCCCGCGGCACTGAAGCTTTCTTT. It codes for CASTARGTEAFF.

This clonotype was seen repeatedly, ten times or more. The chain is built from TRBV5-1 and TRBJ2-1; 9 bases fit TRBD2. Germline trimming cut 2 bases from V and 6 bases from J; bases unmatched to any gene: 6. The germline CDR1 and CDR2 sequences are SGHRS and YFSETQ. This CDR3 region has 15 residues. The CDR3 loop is CASSFVTSGFNEQFF. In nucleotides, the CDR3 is TGCGCCAGCAGCTTTGTGACTAGCGGTTTCAATGAGCAGTTCTTC.

This chain's CDR3 is CASSTGVGAFF. DNA of the CDR3: TGTGCCAGCAGCACAGGGGTGGGTGCTTTCTTT. The chain is built from TRBV7-9 and TRBJ1-1, with 7 bases lining up with TRBD1. Germline V gives CDR1 SEHNR, CDR2 FQNEAQ (reference sequence). The CDR3 runs 11 residues. The trim removed 5 bases at V and 11 bases at J, leaving 5 bases unmatched.

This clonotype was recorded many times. The CDR3 reads CASSLRTGTESTEAFF. The CDR3 DNA sequence: TGCGCCAGCAGCTTGCGGACGGGGACGGAGAGCACTGAAGCTTTCTTT. The rearrangement uses TRBV5-1 and TRBJ1-1, with D perhaps matching TRBD1 (5 bases). V was cut by 1 base and J by 4 bases, with 17 bases left in between. Germline lookup yields CDR1 SGHRS and CDR2 YFSETQ. CDR3 length: 16 amino acids.

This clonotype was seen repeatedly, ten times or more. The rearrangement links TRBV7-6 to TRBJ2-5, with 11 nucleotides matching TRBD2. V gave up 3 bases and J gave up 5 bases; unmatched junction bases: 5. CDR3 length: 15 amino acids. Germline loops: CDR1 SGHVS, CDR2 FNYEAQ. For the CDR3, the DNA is TGTGCCAGCAGCTTTGACCTAGCGGGAGGCGAGACCCAGTACTTC. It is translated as CASSFDLAGGETQYF. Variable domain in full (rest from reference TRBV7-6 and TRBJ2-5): GAGVSQSPRYKVTKRGQDVALRCDPISGHVSLYWYRQALGQGPEFLTYFNYEAQQDKSGLPNDRFSAERPEGSISTLTIQRTEQRDSAMYRCASSFDLAGGETQYFGPGTRLLVL.

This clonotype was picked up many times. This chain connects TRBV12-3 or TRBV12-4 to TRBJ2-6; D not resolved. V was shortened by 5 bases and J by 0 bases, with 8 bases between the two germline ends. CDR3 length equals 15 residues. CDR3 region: CASSLRPSGANVLTF. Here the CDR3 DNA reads TGTGCCAGCAGTCTTAGGCCCTCTGGGGCCAACGTCCTGACTTTC.

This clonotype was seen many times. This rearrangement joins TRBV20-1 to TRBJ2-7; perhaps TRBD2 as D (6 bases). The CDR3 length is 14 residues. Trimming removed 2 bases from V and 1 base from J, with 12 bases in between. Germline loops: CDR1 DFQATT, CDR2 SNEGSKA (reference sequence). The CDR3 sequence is CSARSGEGSYEQYF. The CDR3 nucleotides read TGCAGTGCTAGATCGGGGGAAGGTTCCTACGAGCAGTACTTC.

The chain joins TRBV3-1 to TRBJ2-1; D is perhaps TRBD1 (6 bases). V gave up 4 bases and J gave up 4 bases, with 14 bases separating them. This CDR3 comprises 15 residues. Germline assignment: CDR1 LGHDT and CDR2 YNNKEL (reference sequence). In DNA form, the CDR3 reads TGTGCCAGCAGCCGCGACAGGAACACTTACAATGAGCAGTTCTTC. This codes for CASSRDRNTYNEQFF.

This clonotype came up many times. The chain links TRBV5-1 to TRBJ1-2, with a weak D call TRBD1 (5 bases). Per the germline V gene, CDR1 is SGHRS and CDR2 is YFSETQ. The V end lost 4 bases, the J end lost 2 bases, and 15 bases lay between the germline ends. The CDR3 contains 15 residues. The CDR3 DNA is TGCGCCAGCAGCCCGGGGGGGACCACCAACTATGGCTACACCTTC. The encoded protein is CASSPGGTTNYGYTF.

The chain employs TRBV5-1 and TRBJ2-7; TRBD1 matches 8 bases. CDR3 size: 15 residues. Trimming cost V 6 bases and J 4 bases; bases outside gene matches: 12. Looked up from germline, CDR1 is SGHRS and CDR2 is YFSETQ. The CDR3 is CASKNSQGAQYEQYF. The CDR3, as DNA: TGCGCCAGCAAAAACAGTCAGGGGGCGCAATACGAGCAGTACTTC.

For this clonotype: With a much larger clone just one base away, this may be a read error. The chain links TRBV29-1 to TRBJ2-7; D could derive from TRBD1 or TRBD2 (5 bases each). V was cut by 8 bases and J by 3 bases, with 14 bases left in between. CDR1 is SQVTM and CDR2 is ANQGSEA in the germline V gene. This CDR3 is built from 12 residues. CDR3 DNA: TGCAGCCTCCTGACGGGGCGCTACGAGCAGTACTTC. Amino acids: CSLLTGRYEQYF.

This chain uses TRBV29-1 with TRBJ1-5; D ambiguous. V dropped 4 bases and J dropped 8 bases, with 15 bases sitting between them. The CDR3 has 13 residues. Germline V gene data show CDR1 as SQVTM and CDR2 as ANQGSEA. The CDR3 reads CSVAPDSAEPQHF. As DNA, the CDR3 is TGCAGCGTTGCGCCGGACTCCGCTGAGCCCCAGCATTTT.

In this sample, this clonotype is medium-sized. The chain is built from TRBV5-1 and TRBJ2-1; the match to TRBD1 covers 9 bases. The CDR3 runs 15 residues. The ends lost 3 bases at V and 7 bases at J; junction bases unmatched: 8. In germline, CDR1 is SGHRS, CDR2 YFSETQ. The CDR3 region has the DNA TGCGCCAGCAGCTCCGGGACAGGGAGTTCAAATGAGCAGTTCTTC. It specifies CASSSGTGSSNEQFF.

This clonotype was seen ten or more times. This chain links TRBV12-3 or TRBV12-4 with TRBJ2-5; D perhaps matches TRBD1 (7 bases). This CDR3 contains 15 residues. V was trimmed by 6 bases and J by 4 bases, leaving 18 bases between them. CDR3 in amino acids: CASSTVWRGRETQYF. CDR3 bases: TGTGCCAGCAGCACAGTATGGAGGGGGCGAGAGACCCAGTACTTC.